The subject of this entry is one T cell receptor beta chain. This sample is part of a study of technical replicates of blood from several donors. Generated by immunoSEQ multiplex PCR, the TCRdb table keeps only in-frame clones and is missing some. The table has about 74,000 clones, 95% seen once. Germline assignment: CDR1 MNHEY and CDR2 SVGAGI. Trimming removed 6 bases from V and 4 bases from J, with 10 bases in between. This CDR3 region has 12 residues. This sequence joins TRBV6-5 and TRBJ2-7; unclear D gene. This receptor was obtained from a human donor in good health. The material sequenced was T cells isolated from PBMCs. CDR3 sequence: CASSLSRYEQYF. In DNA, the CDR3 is TGTGCCAGCAGCCTATCCAGGTACGAGCAGTACTTC.